This T cell receptor beta chain appears in the sequencing data of a study of blood T cell repertoires in COVID-19. Study details: PBMCs, B-cell-depleted T cells, or T cells provided the cDNA or gDNA that made up the material.

Looked up from germline, CDR1 is SGHTA and CDR2 is FQGNSA. V lost 5 bases, J lost 4 bases, and 8 bases stayed unmatched. This CDR3 contains 15 residues. The protocol was immunoSEQ multiplex PCR, while the TCRdb copy is restricted to in-frame clones and leaves out a portion. The sample lists 150,000 to 170,000 clones, under 85% seen once, with less than 4.5% in the top ten. The receptor was derived from a woman older than 75 with acute or convalescent COVID-19. The chain combines TRBV7-2 with TRBJ2-1; 7 nucleotides match TRBD1. Specimen: peripheral blood. CDR3 nucleotide sequence: TGTGCCAGCAGCCAAGACAGGGCCGAATACAATGAGCAGTTCTTC. This translates into CASSQDRAEYNEQFF.